Below, 6 T cell receptor beta chains from the same sample are listed, as sequenced in a study of T-cell memory formation after mild COVID-19. TCRdb fed the 5' RACE reads into MiXCR, producing one record per CDR3 protein. The top ten clones hold 13% of a sample with just over 400,000 distinct CDR3 sequences, less than 25% of them seen once. The sequencing sample was made of PBMCs or a T cell subset sorted from them (not recorded which). These receptors originate from an adult woman who had mild COVID-19 (a few samples of this study predate the infection). Cell type and time point are not known.

The V and J genes are TRBV4-1 and TRBJ2-7, with D unresolved. The CDR3 totals 15 residues. Trimming took off 1 base at V and 3 bases at J, with 13 bases between the two ends. Germline CDR1 and CDR2: MGHRA and YSYEKL. CDR3 in DNA: TGCGCCAGCAGCCAAGTGGCAGGTCCAATCTACGAGCAGTACTTC. Translated: CASSQVAGPIYEQYF.

The V call is TRBV24-1, the J call TRBJ2-2; TRBD1 matches 8 bases. Germline CDR1 reads KGHDR; CDR2 reads SFDVKD. The CDR3 consists of 19 residues. V was clipped by 4 bases and J by 3 bases; unmatched bases: 15. The CDR3 DNA follows: TGTGCCACCAGTGACCCGGACAGGGACCACGGGTCGGACACCGGGGAGCTGTTTTTT. Amino acids: CATSDPDRDHGSDTGELFF.

As DNA, the CDR3 is TGTGCCAGCAGCGCCGGGACTAGCGGGGTTCAAGAGACCCAGTACTTC. It codes for CASSAGTSGVQETQYF. The chain links TRBV9 to TRBJ2-5, with 13 bases fitting TRBD2. This CDR3 comprises 16 residues. V trimming: 3 bases; J trimming: 2 bases; junction bases outside the gene matches: 4. Germline CDR1 is SGDLS and CDR2 is YYNGEE.

The chain links TRBV5-1 to TRBJ2-7; 7 nucleotides line up with TRBD1. The CDR3 spans 15 residues. CDR1 is SGHRS, CDR2 YFSETQ, per germline. V lost 3 bases and J lost 4; bases outside the gene matches: 10. The CDR3 is CASSSTRQGGYEQYF. The CDR3 DNA is TGCGCCAGCAGCTCTACGAGACAGGGTGGGTACGAGCAGTACTTC.

The chain links TRBV21-1 to TRBJ2-2; TRBD1, the table's D call, lacks a check against the DNA. TRBV21-1 is a listed pseudogene. The CDR3 extends over 19 amino acids. CDR3: CASSAYPGQGAQNTGELFF. For the CDR3, the DNA is TGTGCCAGCAGCGCTTATCCAGGACAGGGGGCTCAAAACACCGGGGAGCTGTTTTTT.

The CDR3 loop is CATATSPSNTGELFF. The CDR3, as DNA: TGTGCCACCGCGACTAGCCCTTCGAACACCGGGGAGCTGTTTTTT. This chain joins TRBV24-1 and TRBJ2-2; TRBD2 matches 7 bases. Germline assignment: CDR1 KGHDR and CDR2 SFDVKD. V dropped 9 bases and J dropped 0; count of bases not matched to a gene: 6. The length of the CDR3 is 15 residues.